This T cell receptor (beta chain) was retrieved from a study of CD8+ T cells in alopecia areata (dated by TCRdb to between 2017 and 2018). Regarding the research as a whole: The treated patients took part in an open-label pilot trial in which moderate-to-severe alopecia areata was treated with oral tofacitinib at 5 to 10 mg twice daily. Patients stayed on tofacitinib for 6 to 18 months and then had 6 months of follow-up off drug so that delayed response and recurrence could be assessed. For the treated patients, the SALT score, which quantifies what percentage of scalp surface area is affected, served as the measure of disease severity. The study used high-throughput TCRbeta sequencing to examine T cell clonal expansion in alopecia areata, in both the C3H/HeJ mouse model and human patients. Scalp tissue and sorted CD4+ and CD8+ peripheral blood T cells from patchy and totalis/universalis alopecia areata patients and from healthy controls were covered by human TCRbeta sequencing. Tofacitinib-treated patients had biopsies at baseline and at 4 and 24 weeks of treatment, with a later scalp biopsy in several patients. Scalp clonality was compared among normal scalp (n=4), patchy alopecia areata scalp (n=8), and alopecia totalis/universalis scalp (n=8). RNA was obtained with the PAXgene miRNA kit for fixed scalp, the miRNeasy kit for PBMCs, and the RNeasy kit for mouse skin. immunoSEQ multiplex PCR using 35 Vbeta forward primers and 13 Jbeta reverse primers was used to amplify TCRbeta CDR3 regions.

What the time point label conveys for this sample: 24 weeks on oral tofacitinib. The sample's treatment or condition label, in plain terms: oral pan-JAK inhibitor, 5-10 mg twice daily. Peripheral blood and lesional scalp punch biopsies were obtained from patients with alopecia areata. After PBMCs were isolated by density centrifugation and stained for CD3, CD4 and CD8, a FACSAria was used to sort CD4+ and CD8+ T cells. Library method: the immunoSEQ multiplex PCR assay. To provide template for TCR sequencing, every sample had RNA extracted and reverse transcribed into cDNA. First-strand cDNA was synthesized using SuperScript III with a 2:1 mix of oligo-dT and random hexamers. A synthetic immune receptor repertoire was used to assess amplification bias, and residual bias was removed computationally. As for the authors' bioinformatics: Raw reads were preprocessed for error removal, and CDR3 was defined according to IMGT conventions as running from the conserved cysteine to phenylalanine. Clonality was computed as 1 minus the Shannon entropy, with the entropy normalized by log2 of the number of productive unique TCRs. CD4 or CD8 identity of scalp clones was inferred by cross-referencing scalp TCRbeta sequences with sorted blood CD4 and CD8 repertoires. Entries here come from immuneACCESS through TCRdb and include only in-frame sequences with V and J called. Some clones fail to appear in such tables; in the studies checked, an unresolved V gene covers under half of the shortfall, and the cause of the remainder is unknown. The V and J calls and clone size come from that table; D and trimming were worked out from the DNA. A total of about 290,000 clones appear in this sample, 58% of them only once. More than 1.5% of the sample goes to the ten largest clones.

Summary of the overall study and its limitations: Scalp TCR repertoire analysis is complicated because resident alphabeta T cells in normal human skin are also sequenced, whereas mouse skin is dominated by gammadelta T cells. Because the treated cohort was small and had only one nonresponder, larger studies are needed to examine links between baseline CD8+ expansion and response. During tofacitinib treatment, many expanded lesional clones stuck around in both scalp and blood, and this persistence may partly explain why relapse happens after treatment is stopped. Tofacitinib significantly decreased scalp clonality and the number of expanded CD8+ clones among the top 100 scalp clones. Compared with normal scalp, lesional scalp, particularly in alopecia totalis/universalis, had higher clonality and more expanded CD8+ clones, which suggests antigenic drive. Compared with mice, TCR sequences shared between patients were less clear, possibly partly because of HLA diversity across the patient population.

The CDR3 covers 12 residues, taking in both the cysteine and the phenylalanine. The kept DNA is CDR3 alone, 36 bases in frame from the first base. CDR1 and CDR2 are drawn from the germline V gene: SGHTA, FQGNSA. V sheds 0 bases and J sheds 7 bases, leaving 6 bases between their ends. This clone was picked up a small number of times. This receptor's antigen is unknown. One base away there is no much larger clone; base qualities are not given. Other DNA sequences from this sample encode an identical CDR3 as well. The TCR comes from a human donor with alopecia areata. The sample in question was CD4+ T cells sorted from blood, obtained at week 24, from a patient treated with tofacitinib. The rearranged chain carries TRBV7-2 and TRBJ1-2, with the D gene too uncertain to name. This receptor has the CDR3 CASSLAGFGYTF. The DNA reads TGTGCCAGCAGCTTAGCTGGGTTTGGCTACACCTTC.